This T cell receptor (beta chain) was recorded in a study of blood T cell repertoires in COVID-19. Repertoires were generated with immunoSEQ multiplex PCR, while TCRdb's copy carries only in-frame clones and drops some. Of approximately 100,000 clones in the sample, about 85% were seen once. CDR1 is LNHDA and CDR2 is SQIVND in the germline V gene (reference sequence). The CDR3 loop spans 16 amino acids. V lost 3 bases, J lost 0 bases, and 4 bases stayed unmatched. This TCR was sampled from a woman of 80 years or more with acute or convalescent COVID-19. J is TRBJ2-1 and V is TRBV19, with 8 nucleotides matching TRBD1. The sequencing sample was made of peripheral blood. CDR3 sequence reads: CASSIRTGLSYNEQFF. The CDR3 DNA reads TGTGCCAGTAGTATTAGGACAGGGCTCTCCTACAATGAGCAGTTCTTC.